The 12 T cell receptor beta chains below come from one sample, sequenced in a study of T cell responses to AZD1222 COVID-19 vaccine. Using immunoSEQ multiplex PCR, the repertoire was profiled, and TCRdb retains in-frame clones only, with some absent. The sample records 90,000 to 120,000 clones, about 89% being singletons. The sample in question was peripheral blood, obtained 28 days after the second AZD1222 dose. The source is an adult who received the AZD1222 COVID-19 vaccine.

V and J are TRBV29-1 and TRBJ2-1; possible D gene TRBD2, 5 bases. CDR1 is SQVTM, CDR2 ANQGSEA, per germline. V lost 5 bases to trimming and J lost 6 bases, with 14 bases between them. The CDR3 loop spans 13 amino acids. The CDR3 loop is CSVRSGNRNEQFF. The CDR3 DNA reads as TGCAGCGTTCGGTCCGGGAACCGCAATGAGCAGTTCTTC.

The chain uses TRBV2 and TRBJ2-5; 10 bases fit TRBD2. The V and J ends lost 5 bases and 5 bases, in that order; junction bases with no gene match: 11. This CDR3 region has 16 residues. In germline, CDR1 is SNHLY, CDR2 FYNNEI. The CDR3 nucleotides read TGTGCCAGCAGTCCACGACTCCTTAGCGGGGGGGAGACCCAGTACTTC. This encodes CASSPRLLSGGETQYF.

V is TRBV7-6 and J is TRBJ2-3, with D possibly being TRBD2 (6 bases). Germline lookup yields CDR1 SGHVS and CDR2 FNYEAQ. V was cut by 1 base and J by 0 bases, with 11 bases left in between. The CDR3 extends over 16 amino acids. The CDR3 is CASSLVGGSSTDTQYF. CDR3 coding DNA: TGTGCCAGCAGCTTAGTTGGGGGGAGTAGCACAGATACGCAGTATTTT.

The chain combines TRBV4-3 with TRBJ1-1; D unresolved. Germline V gene data show CDR1 as LGHNA and CDR2 as YSLEER. CDR3 length equals 13 residues. Trimming took off 5 bases at V and 2 bases at J, with 9 bases between the two ends. The CDR3 protein is CASSLDRNTEAFF. The CDR3 nucleotides are TGCGCCAGCAGCTTGGATAGAAACACTGAAGCTTTCTTT.

The CDR3 DNA reads as TGTGCCAGCAGCTTAGGAGGGTCGGACGAGCAGTACTTC. Encoded protein: CASSLGGSDEQYF. This chain uses TRBV7-9 with TRBJ2-7; the D gene is possibly TRBD2 (5 bases). Trimming cost V 1 base and J 5 bases, with 9 bases left between them. Germline CDR1 SEHNR, CDR2 FQNEAQ (reference sequence). The CDR3 has 13 residues.

V and J are TRBV6-5 and TRBJ2-7; D gene ambiguous. The CDR3 covers 13 residues. Germline V gives CDR1 MNHEY, CDR2 SVGAGI. V shed 6 bases and J shed 0 bases, with 9 bases lying between them. The CDR3 nucleotides are TGTGCCAGCAGAGACTCTACCTCCTACGAGCAGTACTTC. This sequence encodes CASRDSTSYEQYF.

The chain has TRBV7-9 and TRBJ1-3; 7 bases line up with TRBD1. J lost 2 bases, V lost 5 bases, and 6 bases had no gene match. Germline loops: CDR1 SEHNR, CDR2 FQNEAQ (reference sequence). This CDR3 is 15 amino acids long. CDR3 sequence reads: CASSTEQGAGNTIYF. The DNA of the CDR3 is TGTGCCAGCAGCACCGAGCAGGGGGCTGGAAACACCATATATTTT.

The rearrangement uses TRBV20-1 and TRBJ2-5, with D possibly matching TRBD1 (5 bases). The CDR3 is 13 residues long. Trimming cost V 3 bases and J 7 bases, with 15 bases left between them. Germline lookup yields CDR1 DFQATT and CDR2 SNEGSKA (reference sequence). The CDR3 DNA sequence: TGCAGTGCTAGTAGGGCAGGGTCAGCGACCCAGTACTTC. Encoded protein: CSASRAGSATQYF.

V gene TRBV18 combines with J gene TRBJ1-1, with 10 bases lining up with TRBD1. The CDR3 contains 16 residues. Germline loops: CDR1 KGHSH, CDR2 LQKENI. The V and J ends lost 1 base and 1 base, in that order; junction bases with no gene match: 3. This CDR3 reads CASSPLRTGGNTEAFF. DNA of the CDR3: TGTGCCAGCTCACCACTGCGGACAGGGGGGAACACTGAAGCTTTCTTT. The complete variable domain, with remaining parts taken from reference TRBV18 and TRBJ1-1, reads NAGVMQNPRHLVRRRGQEARLRCSPMKGHSHVYWYRQLPEEGLKFMVYLQKENIIDESGMPKERFSAEFPKEGPSILRIQQVVRGDSAAYFCASSPLRTGGNTEAFFGQGTRLTVV.

This chain links TRBV5-1 with TRBJ2-2, with 7 nucleotides matching TRBD2. The germline V gene has CDR1 SGHRS and CDR2 YFSETQ. The CDR3 loop spans 16 amino acids. Trimming took 3 bases from V and 9 from J; bases not matched to a gene: 14. This CDR3 is CASSSRGGSGGRELFF. CDR3 in DNA: TGCGCCAGCAGCTCGAGAGGCGGGAGCGGCGGCCGGGAGCTGTTTTTT.

The count of this clone is one. The V gene is TRBV7-2, the J gene TRBJ2-7; possibly TRBD1 for D (5 bases). The CDR3 length is 13 residues. V was cut by 5 bases and J by 4 bases, with 12 bases left in between. Germline CDR1 and CDR2: SGHTA and FQGNSA. This CDR3 reads CASSDRVRYEQYF. For the CDR3, the DNA is TGTGCCAGCAGCGACAGAGTTCGTTACGAGCAGTACTTC.

V is TRBV6-2 or TRBV6-3 and J is TRBJ1-5; 8 positions match TRBD1. The V segment lost 5 bases and the J segment 5 bases; nucleotides outside the gene matches: 5. CDR3 length: 14 residues. Germline-derived CDR1 and CDR2 are MNHEY and SVGEGT. The CDR3 nucleotides read TGTGCCAGCAGTCGGACAGGGATCGATCAGCCCCAGCATTTT. It specifies CASSRTGIDQPQHF.